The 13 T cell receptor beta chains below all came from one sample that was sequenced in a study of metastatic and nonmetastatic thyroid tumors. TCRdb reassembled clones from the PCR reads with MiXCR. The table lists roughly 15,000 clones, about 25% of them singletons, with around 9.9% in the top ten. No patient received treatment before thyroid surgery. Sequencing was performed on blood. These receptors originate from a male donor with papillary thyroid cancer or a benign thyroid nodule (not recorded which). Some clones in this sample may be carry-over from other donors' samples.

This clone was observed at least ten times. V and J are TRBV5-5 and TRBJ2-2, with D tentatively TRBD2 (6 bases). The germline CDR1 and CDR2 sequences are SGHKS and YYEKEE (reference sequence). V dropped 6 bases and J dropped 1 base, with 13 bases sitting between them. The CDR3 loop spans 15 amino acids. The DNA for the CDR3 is TGTGCCAGCACCACAATGGGGGGGAACACCGGGGAGCTGTTTTTT. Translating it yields CASTTMGGNTGELFF.

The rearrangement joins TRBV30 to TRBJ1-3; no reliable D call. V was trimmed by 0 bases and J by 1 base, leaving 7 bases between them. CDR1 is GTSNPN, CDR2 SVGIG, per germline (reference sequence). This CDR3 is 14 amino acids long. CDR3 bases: TGTGCCTGGAGTGTAGAGAGGTCTGGAAACACCATATATTTT. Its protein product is CAWSVERSGNTIYF.

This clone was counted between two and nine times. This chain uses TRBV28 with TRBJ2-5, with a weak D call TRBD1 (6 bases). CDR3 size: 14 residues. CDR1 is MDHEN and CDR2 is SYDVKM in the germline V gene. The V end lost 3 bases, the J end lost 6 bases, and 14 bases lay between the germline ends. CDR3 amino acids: CASSFSGGRKTQYF. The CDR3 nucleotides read TGTGCCAGCAGTTTTTCTGGGGGCAGGAAGACCCAGTACTTC. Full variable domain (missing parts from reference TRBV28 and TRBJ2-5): DVKVTQSSRYLVKRTGEKVFLECVQDMDHENMFWYRQDPGLGLRLIYFSYDVKMKEKGDIPEGYSVSREKKERFSLILESASTNQTSMYLCASSFSGGRKTQYFGPGTRLLVL.

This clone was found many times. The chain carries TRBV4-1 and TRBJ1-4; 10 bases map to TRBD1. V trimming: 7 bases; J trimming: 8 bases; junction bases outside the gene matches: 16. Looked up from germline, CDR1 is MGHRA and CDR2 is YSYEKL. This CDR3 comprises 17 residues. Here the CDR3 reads CASTSPHRTGGKEKLFF. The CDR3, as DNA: TGCGCCAGCACCTCCCCCCACCGGACAGGGGGGAAAGAAAAACTGTTTTTT.

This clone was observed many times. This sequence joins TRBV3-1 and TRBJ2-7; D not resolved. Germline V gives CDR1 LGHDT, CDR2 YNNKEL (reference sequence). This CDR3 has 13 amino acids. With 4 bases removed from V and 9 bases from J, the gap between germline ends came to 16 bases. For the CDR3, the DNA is TGTGCCAGCAGCCCCGGGCGTGGGCGAGGGCAGTACTTC. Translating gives CASSPGRGRGQYF.

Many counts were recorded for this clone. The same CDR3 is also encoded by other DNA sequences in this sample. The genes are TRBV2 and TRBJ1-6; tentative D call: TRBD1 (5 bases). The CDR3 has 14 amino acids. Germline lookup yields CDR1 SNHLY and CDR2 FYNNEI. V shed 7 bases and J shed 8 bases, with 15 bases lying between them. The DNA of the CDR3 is TGTGCCAGCAAACTAGGACAAGTTGATTCACCCCTCCACTTT. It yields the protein CASKLGQVDSPLHF. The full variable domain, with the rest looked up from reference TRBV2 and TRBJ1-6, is EPEVTQTPSHQVTQMGQEVILRCVPISNHLYFYWYRQILGQKVEFLVSFYNNEISEKSEIFDDQFSVERPDGSNFTLKIRSTKLEDSAMYFCASKLGQVDSPLHFGNGTRLTVT.

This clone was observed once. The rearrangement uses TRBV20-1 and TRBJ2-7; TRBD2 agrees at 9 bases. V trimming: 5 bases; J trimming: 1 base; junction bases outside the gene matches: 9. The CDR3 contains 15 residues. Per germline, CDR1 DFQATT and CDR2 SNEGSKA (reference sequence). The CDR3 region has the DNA TGCAGTGCTCCAATGCGGGAGGGAGGGTCCTACGAGCAGTACTTC. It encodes CSAPMREGGSYEQYF.

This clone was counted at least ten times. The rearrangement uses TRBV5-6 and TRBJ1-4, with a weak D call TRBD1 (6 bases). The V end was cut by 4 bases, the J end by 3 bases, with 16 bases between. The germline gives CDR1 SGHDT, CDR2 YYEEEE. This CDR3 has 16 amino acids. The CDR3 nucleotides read TGTGCCAGCAGCACACTAACAGGGAGAGCTAATGAAAAACTGTTTTTT. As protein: CASSTLTGRANEKLFF.

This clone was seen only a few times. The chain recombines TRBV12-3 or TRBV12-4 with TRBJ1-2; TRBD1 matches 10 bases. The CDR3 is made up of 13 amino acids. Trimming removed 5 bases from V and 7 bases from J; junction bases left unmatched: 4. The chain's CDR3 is CASSADRGLGYTF. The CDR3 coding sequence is TGTGCCAGCAGTGCCGACAGGGGGCTTGGCTACACCTTC.

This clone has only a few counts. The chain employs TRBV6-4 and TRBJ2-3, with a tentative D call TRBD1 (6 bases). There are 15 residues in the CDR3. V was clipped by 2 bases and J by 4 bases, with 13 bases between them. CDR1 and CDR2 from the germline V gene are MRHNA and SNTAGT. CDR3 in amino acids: CASSDGCWGPDTQYF. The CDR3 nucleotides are TGTGCCAGCAGTGACGGATGCTGGGGGCCAGATACGCAGTATTTT.

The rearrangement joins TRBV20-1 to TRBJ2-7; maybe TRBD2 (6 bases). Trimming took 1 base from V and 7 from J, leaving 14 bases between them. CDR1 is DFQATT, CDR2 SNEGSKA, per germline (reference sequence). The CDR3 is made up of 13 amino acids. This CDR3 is CSARVLGGREQYF. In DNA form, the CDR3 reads TGCAGTGCTAGAGTGTTGGGGGGTCGGGAGCAGTACTTC.

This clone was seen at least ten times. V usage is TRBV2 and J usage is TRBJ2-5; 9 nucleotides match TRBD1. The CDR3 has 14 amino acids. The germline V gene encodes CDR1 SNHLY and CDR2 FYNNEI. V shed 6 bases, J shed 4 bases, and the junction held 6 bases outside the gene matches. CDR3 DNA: TGTGCCAGCAGCAGCACAGGGGGCGGAGAGACCCAGTACTTC. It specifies CASSSTGGGETQYF. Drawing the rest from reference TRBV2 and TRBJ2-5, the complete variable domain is EPEVTQTPSHQVTQMGQEVILRCVPISNHLYFYWYRQILGQKVEFLVSFYNNEISEKSEIFDDQFSVERPDGSNFTLKIRSTKLEDSAMYFCASSSTGGGETQYFGPGTRLLVL.

The CDR3 DNA is TGCAGTGCTGTTCAGGGACAGGGATACGAGCAGTACTTC. This encodes CSAVQGQGYEQYF. This sequence joins TRBV20-1 and TRBJ2-7; TRBD1 matches at 9 bases. V dropped 5 bases and J dropped 4; count of bases not matched to a gene: 6. CDR1 DFQATT and CDR2 SNEGSKA come from the germline V gene (reference sequence). CDR3 length: 13 amino acids.